The T cell receptor beta chain described here comes from a study of T-cell memory formation after mild COVID-19 (dated by TCRdb to the early 2020s). Looking at the study overall: Most TCR sequence clusters were specific to one of the two donors. T-cell clones expanding and contracting after mild COVID-19 in a couple of donors were tracked by longitudinal TCRalpha and TCRbeta repertoire sequencing. The cohort comprised two young, previously healthy adult volunteers, one female and one male. General conclusions and limits of the study: Some responding clones were found in pre-infection memory, which suggests that pre-existing cross-reactive memory T cells took part in the SARS-CoV-2 response. Clones contracting from day 15 to 85 had balanced CD4/CD8 phenotypes, while a second wave expanding from day 15 to 37 was biased towards CD4+. Contracting CD4+ clones were found mainly in CM and EM memory subsets, while CD8+ clones were enriched in EMRA. SARS-CoV-2 specificity was not confirmed for the second-wave clones peaking on day 37. The study included only a couple of mild cases, and larger cohorts that include severe cases with pre-infection samples were judged to be necessary.

This clonotype was detected a few times. The target of this receptor is not known. It has no much larger one-base neighbor in the sample; base qualities were not kept. The CDR3 holds 12 amino acids from the cysteine to the phenylalanine. This entry keeps only the CDR3 DNA: 36 bases, framed from base 1. V loses 3 bases of germline sequence and J loses 5 bases, and the interval between the two ends is 6 bases. These reads were obtained on an Illumina NovaSeq 6000. cDNA libraries for TCRalpha and TCRbeta were prepared by 5'RACE using constant-segment primers, with sample barcodes and unique molecular identifiers added. Trizol reagent was used to extract RNA from every sample. The libraries were amplified in two PCR steps, and the second step added a second sample barcode and Illumina TruSeq adapters. Libraries were sequenced on an Illumina NovaSeq with 2 x 150 bp paired-end reads. The authors' analysis ran thus. Demultiplexing of reads and collapsing into UMI-guided consensus sequences were performed with migec v1.2.7. With mixcr v2.1.11, UMI consensuses were aligned to TRA and TRB V and J templates and assembled into clonotypes. A clonotype was counted as expanded or contracted only when both edgeR and NoisET called the clonotype significant, with the noise models trained on biological replicates. For edgeR calls, the cutoffs were a false discovery rate-adjusted p below 0.01 and a log2 fold-change threshold of 1. As an exploratory analysis of dynamics, max-normalized trajectories of the 1000 most abundant clonotypes were examined with PCA combined with hierarchical clustering. Separately sequenced CD4+ and CD8+ repertoires were used to assign a CD4 or CD8 phenotype to each responding clone. TCRdb reprocessing: public reads trimmed at Q25 with fastp, clones called with MiXCR, in-frame beta chains kept. For every CDR3 protein sequence, its rows merge into one entry that carries the most common genes and DNA. The V and J calls here are based on TCRdb, not the publication. The sample contains hundreds of thousands of distinct CDR3 sequences, roughly 18% of them found a single time. Around a fifth of the sample lies in the top ten.

Ficoll-Paque density gradient centrifugation was used to isolate PBMCs. This receptor was taken from a young man who had mild COVID-19 (a few samples of this study predate the infection). The sample titles of this study are shuffled in the database, so cell type and time point are left out; the donor was told from shared clones. The sample was PBMCs or a T cell subset sorted from them (not recorded which). Recombination linked TRBV12-3 or TRBV12-4 to TRBJ2-3; no D gene can be assigned with confidence. Here is the DNA: TGTGCCAGCAGTTTGAAGGTAGATACGCAGTATTTT. Translated, it gives CASSLKVDTQYF.